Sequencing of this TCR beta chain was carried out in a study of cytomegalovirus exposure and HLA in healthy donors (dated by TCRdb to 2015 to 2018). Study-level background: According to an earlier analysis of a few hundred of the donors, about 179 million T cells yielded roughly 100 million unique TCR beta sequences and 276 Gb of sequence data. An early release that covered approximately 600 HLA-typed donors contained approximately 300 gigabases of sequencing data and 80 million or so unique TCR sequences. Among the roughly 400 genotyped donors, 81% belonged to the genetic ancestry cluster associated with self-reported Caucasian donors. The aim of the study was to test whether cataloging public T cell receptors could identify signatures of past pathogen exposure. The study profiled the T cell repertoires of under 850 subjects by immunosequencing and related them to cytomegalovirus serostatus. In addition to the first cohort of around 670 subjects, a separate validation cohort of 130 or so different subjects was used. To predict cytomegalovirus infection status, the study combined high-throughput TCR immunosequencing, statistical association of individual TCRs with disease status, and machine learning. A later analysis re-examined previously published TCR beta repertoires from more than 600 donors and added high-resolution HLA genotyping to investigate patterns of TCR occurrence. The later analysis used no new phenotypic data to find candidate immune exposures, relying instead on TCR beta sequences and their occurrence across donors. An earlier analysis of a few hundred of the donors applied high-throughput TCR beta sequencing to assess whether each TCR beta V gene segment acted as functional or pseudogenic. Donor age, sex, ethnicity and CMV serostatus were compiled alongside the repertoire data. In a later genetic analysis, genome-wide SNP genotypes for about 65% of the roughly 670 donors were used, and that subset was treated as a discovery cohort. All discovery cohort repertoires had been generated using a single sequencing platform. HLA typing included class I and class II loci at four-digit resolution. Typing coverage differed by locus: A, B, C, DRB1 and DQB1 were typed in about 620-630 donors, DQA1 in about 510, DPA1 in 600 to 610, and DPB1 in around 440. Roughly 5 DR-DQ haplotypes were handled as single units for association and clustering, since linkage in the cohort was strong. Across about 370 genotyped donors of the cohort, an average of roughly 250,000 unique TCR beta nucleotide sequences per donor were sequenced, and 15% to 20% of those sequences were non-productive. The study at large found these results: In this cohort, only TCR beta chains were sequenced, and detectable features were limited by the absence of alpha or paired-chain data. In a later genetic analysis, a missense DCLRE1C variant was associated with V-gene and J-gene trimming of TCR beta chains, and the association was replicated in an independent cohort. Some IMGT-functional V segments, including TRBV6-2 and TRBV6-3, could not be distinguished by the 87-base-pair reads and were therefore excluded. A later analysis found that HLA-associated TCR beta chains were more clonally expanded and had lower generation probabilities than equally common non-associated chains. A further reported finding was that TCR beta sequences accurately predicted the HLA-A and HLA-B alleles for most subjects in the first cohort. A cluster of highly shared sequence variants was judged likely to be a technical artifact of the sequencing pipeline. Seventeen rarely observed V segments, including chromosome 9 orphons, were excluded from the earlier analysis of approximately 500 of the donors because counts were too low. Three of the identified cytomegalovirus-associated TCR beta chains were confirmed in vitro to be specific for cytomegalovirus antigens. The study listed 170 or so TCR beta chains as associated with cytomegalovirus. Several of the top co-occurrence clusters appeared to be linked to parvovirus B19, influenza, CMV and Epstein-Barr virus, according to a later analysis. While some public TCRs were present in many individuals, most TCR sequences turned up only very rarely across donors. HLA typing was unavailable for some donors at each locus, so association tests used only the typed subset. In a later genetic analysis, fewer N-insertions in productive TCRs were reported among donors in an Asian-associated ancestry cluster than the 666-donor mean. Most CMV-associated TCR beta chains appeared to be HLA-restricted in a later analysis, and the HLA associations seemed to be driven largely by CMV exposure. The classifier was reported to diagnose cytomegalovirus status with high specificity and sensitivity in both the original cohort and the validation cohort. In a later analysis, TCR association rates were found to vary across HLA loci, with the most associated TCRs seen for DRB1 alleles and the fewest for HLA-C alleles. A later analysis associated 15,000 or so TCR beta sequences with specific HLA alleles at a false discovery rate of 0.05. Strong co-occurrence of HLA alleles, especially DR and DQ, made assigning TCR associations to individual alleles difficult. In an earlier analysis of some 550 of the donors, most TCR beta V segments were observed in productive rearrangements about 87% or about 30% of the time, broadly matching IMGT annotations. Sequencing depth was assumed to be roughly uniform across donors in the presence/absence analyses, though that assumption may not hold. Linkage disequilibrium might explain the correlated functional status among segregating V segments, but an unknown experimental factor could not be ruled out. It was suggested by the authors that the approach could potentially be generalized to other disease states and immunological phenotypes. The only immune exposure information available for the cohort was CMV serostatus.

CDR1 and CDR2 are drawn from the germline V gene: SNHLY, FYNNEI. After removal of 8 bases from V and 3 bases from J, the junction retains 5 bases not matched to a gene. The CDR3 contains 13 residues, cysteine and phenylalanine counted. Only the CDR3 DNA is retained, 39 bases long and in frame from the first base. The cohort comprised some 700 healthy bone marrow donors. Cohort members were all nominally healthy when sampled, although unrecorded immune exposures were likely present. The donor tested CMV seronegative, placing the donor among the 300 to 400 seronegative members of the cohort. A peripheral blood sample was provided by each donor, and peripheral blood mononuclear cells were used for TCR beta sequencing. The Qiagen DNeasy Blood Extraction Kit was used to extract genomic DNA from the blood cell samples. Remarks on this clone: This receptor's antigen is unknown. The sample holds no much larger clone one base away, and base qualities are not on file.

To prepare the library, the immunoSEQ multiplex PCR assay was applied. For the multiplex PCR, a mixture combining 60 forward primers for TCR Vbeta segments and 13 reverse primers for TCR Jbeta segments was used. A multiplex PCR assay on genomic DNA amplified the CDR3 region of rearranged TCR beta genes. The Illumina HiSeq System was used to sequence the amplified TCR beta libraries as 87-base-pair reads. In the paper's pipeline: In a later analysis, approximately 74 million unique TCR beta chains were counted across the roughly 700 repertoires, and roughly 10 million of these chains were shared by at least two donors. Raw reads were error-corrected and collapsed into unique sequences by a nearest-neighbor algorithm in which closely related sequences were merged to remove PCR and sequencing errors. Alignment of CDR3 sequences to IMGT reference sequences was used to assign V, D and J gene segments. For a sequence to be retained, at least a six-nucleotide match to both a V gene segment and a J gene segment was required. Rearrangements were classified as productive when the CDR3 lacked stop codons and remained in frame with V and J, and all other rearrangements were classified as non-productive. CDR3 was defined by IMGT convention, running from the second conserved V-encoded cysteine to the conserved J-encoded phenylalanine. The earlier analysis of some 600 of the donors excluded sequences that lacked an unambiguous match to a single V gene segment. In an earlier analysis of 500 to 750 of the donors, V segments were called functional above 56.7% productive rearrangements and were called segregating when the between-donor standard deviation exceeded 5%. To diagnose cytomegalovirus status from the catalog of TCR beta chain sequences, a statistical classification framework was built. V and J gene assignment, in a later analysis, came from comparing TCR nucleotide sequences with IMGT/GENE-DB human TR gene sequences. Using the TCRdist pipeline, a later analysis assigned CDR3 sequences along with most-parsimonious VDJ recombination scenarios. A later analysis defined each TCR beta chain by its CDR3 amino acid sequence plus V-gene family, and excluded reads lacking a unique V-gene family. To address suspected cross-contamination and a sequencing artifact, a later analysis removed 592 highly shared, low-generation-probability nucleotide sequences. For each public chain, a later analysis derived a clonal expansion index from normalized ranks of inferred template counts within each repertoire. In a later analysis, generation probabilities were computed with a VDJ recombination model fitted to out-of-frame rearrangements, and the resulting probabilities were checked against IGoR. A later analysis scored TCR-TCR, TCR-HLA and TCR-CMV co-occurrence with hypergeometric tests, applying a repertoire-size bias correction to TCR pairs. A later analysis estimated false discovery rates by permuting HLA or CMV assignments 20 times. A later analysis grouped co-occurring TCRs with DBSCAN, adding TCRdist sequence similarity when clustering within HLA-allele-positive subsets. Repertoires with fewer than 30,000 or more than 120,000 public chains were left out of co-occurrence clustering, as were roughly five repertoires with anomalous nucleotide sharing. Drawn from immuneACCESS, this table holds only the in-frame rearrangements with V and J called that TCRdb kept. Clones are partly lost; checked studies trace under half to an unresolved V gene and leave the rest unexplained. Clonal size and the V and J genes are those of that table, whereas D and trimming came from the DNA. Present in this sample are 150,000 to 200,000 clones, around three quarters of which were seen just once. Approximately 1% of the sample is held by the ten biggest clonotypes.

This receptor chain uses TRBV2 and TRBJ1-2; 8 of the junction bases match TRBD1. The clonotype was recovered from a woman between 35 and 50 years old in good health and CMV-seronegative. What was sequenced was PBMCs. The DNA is TGTGCCAGCTCGGGACAGGTGGACTATGGCTACACCTTC. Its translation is CASSGQVDYGYTF.